This T cell receptor beta chain was observed in a study of shared clonotypes between healthy human individuals. Findings of the study overall: Naive CD4 clonotype sharing across four donors was around 5%. Sampling involved blood alone; tissue repertoires likely differ.

On this clone: The antigen is undetermined. In the same sample, other DNA sequences code for this CDR3.

Between the trimmed V and J ends, which lost 2 bases and 0 bases, there was a span of 6 bases. Germline V gives CDR1 SGHDT, CDR2 YYEEEE. CDR3 length equals 13 residues. TCRdb keeps only in-frame clones here, not all; method: immunoSEQ multiplex PCR. The sample consists of some 2,100,000 clones, 90% to 95% of them appearing once. Naive CD8 cells were CD45RO-negative, positively selected for CCR7, excluding terminally differentiated effector memory CD45RA+ cells. Every contributor of samples was a Caucasian grown-up residing in Nashville, Tennessee. This clonotype originated in a man in his late teens or twenties in good health. Some clones in this sample may be carry-over from other donors' samples. The sample comprised naive CD8+ T cells from PBMCs. This chain uses TRBV5-6 with TRBJ2-7; D gene uncertain. CDR3 in amino acids: CASSFGDSYEQYF. The CDR3 nucleotides are TGTGCCAGCAGCTTTGGTGACTCCTACGAGCAGTACTTC.